The 7 T cell receptor beta chains below were found in one sample sequenced in a study of a mutant IDH1 vaccine in newly diagnosed glioma. TCRdb's copy holds only in-frame clones and misses some; the assay was immunoSEQ multiplex PCR. The sample consists of roughly 41,000 clones, around 90% of them appearing once. As to time point: baseline, week 1 (first vaccination visit). The treatment: pre-vaccination baseline after standard-of-care therapy. The input for sequencing was PBMCs, taken from a glioma patient treated with radiotherapy, temozolomide or both. The source is a man aged 18 to 35 with glioma.

J is TRBJ1-1 and V is TRBV6-5; D may be TRBD1 (6 bases). CDR1 is MNHEY, CDR2 SVGAGI, per germline. Trimming shortened V by 6 bases and J by 4 bases, and 15 bases separated the two germline ends. The CDR3 consists of 14 residues. The CDR3 nucleotides read TGTGCCAGCAGAGGAACCTTAGGGGGCACTGAAGCTTTCTTT. It translates to CASRGTLGGTEAFF.

The V call is TRBV6-1, the J call TRBJ2-7, with 8 bases matching TRBD2. CDR3 length equals 15 residues. Germline CDR1 reads MNHNS; CDR2 reads SASEGT. Losses at the gene ends were 3 bases for V and 2 bases for J; bases not matched to a gene: 6. CDR3 in DNA: TGTGCCAGCAGTGACTCGGGGGGGCAGACCTACGAGCAGTACTTC. Protein: CASSDSGGQTYEQYF.

This clone was detected only once. CDR3 amino acids: CASSPITTVNTEAFF. The CDR3 region has the DNA TGTGCCAGCTCACCCATCACGACGGTCAACACTGAAGCTTTCTTT. The chain joins TRBV18 to TRBJ1-1; D not certain. The germline CDR1 and CDR2 sequences are KGHSH and LQKENI. CDR3 length: 15 amino acids. Deletions cut 3 bases from V and 2 bases from J, with 13 bases between.

This clone was seen just once. The chain combines TRBV5-4 with TRBJ2-7, with a possible D match to TRBD2 (6 bases). Germline V gene sequence: CDR1 SGHNT, CDR2 YYREEE (reference sequence). This CDR3 has 15 residues. Trimming removed 1 base from V and 4 bases from J, with 15 bases in between. CDR3 protein: CASSLKGRGGYEQYF. The CDR3 DNA is TGTGCCAGCAGCTTGAAAGGGCGGGGCGGGTACGAGCAGTACTTC. Supplemented by reference TRBV5-4 and TRBJ2-7, the full variable domain reads ETGVTQSPTHLIKTRGQQVTLRCSSQSGHNTVSWYQQALGQGPQFIFQYYREEENGRGNFPPRFSGLQFPNYSSELNVNALELDDSALYLCASSLKGRGGYEQYFGPGTRLTVT.

This chain uses TRBV4-2 with TRBJ1-5; 7 bases match TRBD1. The CDR3 totals 16 residues. Trimming took 0 bases from V and 3 from J; bases not matched to a gene: 5. Per the germline V gene, CDR1 is LGHNA and CDR2 is YNFKEQ. This CDR3 reads CASSQEVTGINQPQHF. Written as DNA, the CDR3 is TGTGCCAGCAGCCAAGAGGTGACAGGGATCAATCAGCCCCAGCATTTT.

V and J are TRBV6-5 and TRBJ2-6; D gene uncertain. Between the trimmed V and J ends, which lost 11 bases and 4 bases, there was a span of 6 bases. The CDR3 loop spans 11 amino acids. The germline gives CDR1 MNHEY, CDR2 SVGAGI. CDR3 protein: CASGGANVLTF. CDR3 coding DNA: TGTGCCTCTGGGGGGGCCAACGTCCTGACTTTC.

The chain's CDR3 is CSVDYRGGGYGYTF. The CDR3 bases are TGCAGCGTTGACTATAGGGGGGGCGGCTATGGCTACACCTTC. This rearrangement joins TRBV29-1 to TRBJ1-2; weak D call: TRBD1 (6 bases). Trimming took 3 bases from V and 4 from J, leaving 15 bases between them. This CDR3 is 14 amino acids long. Germline assignment: CDR1 SQVTM and CDR2 ANQGSEA.